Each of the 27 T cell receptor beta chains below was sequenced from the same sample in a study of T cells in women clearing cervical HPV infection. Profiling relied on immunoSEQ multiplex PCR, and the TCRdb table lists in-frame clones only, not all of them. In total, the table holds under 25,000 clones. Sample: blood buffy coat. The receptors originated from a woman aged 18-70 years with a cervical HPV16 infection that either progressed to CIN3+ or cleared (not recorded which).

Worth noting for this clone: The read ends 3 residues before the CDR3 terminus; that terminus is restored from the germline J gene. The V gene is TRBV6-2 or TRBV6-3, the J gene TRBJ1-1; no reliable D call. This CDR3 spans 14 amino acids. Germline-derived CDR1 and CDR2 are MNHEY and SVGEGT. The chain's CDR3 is CASSTWSGTTEAFF. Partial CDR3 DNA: TGTGCCAGCAGTACTTGGAGCGGCACCACCGAA.

This chain's CDR3 is CASRTGMHDGYTF. CDR3 DNA (partial): TGTGCCAGCCGGACAGGGATGCACGATGGC. The chain employs TRBV2 and TRBJ1-2, with TRBD1 matching 8 bases. The read halts 3 residues ahead of the CDR3 end, with the missing end drawn from the germline J gene. CDR1 SNHLY and CDR2 FYNNEI come from the germline V gene. J gave up 6 bases and V 8 bases, and 8 bases lay outside the gene matches. The CDR3 runs 13 residues.

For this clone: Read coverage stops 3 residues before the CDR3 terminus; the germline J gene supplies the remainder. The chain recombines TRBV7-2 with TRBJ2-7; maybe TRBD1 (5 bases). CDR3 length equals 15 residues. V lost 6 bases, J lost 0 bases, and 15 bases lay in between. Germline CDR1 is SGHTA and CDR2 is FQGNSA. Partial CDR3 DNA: TGTGCCAGCAGACACCAACAGGTTATCTCCTACGAG. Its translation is CASRHQQVISYE. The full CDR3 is CASRHQQVISYEQYF.

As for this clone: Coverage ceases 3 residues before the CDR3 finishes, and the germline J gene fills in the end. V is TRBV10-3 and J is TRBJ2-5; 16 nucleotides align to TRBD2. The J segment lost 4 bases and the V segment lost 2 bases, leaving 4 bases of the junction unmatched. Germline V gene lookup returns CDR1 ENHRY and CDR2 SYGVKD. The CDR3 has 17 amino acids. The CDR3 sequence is CAISEPGTSGGGETQYF. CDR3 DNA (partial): TGTGCCATCAGTGAGCCCGGGACTAGCGGGGGGGGAGAGACC.

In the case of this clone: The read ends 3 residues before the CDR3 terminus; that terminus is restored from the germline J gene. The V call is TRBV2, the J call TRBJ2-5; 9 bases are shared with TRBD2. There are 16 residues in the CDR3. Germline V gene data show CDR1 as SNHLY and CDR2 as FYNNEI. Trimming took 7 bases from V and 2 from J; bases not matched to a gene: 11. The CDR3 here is CASMRASGAGQETQYF. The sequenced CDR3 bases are TGTGCCAGCATGAGGGCTAGCGGGGCCGGACAAGAGACC.

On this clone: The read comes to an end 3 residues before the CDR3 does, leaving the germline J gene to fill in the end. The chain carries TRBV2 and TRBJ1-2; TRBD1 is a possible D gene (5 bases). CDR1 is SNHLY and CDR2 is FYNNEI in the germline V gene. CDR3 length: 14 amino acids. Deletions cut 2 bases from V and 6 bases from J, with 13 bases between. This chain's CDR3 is CASSERQGNHGYTF. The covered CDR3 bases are TGTGCCAGCAGTGAAAGGCAGGGCAATCATGGC.

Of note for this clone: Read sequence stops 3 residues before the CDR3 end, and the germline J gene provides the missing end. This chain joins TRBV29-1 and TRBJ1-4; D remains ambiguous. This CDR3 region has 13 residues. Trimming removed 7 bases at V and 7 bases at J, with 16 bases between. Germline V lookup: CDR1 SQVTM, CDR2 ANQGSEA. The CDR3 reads CSGLEARGEKLFF. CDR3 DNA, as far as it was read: TGCAGCGGCCTGGAGGCGCGGGGTGAAAAA.

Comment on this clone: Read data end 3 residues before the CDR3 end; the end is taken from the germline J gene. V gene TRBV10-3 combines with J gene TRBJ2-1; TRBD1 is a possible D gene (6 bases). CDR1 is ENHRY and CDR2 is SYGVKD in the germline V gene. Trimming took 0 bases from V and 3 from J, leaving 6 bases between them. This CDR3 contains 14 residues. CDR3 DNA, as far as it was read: TGTGCCATCAGTGAGTCAGGGGGCTACAATGAG. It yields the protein CAISESGGYNE. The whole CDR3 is CAISESGGYNEQFF.

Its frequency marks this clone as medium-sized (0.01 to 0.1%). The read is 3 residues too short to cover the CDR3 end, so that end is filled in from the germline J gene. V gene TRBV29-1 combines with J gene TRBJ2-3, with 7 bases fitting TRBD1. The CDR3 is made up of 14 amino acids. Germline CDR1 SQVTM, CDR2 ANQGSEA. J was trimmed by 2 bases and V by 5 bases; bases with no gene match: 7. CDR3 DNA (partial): TGCAGCGTTCAAACAGGGGCGTTCACAGATACG. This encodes CSVQTGAFTDT. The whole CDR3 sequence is CSVQTGAFTDTQYF.

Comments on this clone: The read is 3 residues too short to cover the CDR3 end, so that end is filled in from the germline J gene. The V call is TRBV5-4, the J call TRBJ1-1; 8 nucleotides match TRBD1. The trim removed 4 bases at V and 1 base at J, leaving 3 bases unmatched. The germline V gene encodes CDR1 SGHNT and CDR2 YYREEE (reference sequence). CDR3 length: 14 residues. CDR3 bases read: TGTGCCAGCAGCGAGCAGGGGGCGAACACTGAA. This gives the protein CASSEQGANTE. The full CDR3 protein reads CASSEQGANTEAFF.

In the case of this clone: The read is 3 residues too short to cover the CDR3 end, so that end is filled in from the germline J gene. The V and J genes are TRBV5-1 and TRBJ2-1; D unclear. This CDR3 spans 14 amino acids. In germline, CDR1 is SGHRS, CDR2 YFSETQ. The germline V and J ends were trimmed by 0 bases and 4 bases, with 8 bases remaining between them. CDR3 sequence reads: CASSLEPVYNEQFF. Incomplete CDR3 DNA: TGCGCCAGCAGCTTGGAGCCGGTGTACAATGAG.

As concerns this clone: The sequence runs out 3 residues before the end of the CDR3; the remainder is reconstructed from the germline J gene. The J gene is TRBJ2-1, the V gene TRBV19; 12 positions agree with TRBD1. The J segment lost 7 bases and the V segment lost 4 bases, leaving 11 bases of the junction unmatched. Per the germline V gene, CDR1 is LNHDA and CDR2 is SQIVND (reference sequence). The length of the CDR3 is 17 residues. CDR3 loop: CASSSRDRGRSVNEQFF. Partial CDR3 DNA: TGTGCCAGTAGTAGTCGGGACAGGGGGCGTTCAGTTAATGAG.

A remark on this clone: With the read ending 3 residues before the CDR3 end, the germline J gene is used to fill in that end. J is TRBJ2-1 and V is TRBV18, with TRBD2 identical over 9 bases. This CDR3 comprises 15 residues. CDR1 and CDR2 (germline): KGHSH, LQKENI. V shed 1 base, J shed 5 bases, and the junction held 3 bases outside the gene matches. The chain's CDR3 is CASSPLTSGNNEQFF. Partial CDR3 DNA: TGTGCCAGCTCACCACTGACTAGCGGAAACAATGAG.

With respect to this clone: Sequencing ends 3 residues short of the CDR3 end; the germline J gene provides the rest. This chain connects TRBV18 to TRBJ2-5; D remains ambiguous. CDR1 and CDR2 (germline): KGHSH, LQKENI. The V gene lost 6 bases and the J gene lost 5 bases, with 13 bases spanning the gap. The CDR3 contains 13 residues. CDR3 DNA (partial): TGTGCCAGCTCCCCCGCGTACGGGGAGACC. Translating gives CASSPAYGET. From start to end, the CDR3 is CASSPAYGETQYF.

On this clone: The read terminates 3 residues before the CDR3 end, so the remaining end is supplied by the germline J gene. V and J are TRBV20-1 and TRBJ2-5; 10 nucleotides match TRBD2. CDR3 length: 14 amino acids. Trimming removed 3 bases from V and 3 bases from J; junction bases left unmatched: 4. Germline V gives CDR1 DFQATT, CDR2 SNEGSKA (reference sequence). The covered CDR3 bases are TGCAGTGCTAGGAGCGGGGGGGCTAAAGAGACC. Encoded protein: CSARSGGAKET. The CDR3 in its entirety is CSARSGGAKETQYF.

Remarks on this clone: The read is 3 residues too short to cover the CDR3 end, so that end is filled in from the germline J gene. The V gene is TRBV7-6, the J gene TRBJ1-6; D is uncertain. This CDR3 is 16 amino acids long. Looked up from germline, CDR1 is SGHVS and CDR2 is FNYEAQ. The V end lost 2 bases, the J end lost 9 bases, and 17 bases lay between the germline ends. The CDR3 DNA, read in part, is TGTGCCAGCAGCTTAACGACCTTTTCAGCTAGTTCACCC. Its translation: CASSLTTFSASSP. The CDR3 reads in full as CASSLTTFSASSPLHF.

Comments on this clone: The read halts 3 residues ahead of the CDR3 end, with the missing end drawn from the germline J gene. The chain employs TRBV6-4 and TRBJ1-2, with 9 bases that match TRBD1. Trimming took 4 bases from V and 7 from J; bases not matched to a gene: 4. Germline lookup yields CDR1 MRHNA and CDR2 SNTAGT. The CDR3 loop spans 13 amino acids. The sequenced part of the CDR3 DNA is TGTGCCAGCAGTGTCACAGGGGGCTCTGGC. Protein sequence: CASSVTGGSG. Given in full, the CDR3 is CASSVTGGSGYTF.

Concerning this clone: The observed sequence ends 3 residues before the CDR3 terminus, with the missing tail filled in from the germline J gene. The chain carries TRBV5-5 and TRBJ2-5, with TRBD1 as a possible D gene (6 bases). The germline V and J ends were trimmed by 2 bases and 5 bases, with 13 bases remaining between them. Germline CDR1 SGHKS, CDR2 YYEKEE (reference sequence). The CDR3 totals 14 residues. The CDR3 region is CASSFSQGRETQYF. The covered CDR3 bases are TGTGCCAGCAGCTTCTCACAGGGCCGCGAGACC.

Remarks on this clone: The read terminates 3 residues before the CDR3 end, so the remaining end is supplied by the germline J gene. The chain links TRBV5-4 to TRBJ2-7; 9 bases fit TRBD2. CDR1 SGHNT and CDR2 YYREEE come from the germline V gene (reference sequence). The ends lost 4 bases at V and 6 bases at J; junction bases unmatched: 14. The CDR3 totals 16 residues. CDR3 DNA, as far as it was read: TGTGCCAGCAGCGCCGAGGTTGCGGGGGGGCCGTTCGAG. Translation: CASSAEVAGGPFE. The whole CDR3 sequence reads CASSAEVAGGPFEQYF.

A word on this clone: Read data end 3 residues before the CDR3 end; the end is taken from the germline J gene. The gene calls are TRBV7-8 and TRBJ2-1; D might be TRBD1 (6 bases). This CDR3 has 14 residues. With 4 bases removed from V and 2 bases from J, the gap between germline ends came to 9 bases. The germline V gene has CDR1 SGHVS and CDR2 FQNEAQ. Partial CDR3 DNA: TGTGCCAGCAGCTCACAGGGAACCTACAATGAG. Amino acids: CASSSQGTYNE. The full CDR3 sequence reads CASSSQGTYNEQFF.

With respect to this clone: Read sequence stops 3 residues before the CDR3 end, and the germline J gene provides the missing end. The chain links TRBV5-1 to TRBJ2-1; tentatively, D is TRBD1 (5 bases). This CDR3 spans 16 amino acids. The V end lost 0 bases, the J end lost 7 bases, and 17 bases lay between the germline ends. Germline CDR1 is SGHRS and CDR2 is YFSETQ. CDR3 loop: CASSLGGAKLTNEQFF. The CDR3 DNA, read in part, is TGCGCCAGCAGCTTGGGTGGGGCTAAGCTAACAAATGAG. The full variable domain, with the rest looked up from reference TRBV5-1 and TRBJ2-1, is KAGVTQTPRYLIKTRGQQVTLSCSPISGHRSVSWYQQTPGQGLQFLFEYFSETQRNKGNFPGRFSGRQFSNSRSEMNVSTLELGDSALYLCASSLGGAKLTNEQFFGPGTRLTVL.

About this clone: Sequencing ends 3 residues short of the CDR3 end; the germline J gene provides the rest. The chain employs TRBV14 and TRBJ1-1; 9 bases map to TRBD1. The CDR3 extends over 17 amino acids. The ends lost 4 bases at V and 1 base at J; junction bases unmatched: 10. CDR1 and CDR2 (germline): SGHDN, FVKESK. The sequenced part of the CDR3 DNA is TGTGCCAGCAGCCCAGCCGAACAGGGGGCGCGGAACACTGAA. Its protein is CASSPAEQGARNTE. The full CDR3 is CASSPAEQGARNTEAFF.

CDR3 in amino acids: CSAREPGQFGFGELFF. The sequenced part of the CDR3 DNA is TGCAGTGCTAGAGAACCGGGACAGTTTGGTTTCGGGGAG. The rearrangement joins TRBV20-1 to TRBJ2-2, with 7 bases identical to TRBD1. The CDR3 is cut off 3 residues early in the read; its end comes from the germline J gene. Germline V gene sequence: CDR1 DFQATT, CDR2 SNEGSKA (reference sequence). CDR3 length: 16 residues. V was clipped by 0 bases and J by 7 bases; unmatched bases: 11.

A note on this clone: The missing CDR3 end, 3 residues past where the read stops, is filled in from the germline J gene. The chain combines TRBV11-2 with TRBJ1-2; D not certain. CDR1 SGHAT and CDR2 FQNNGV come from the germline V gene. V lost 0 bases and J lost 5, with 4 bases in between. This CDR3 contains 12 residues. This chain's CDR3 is CASSLDQYGYTF. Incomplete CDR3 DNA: TGTGCCAGCAGCTTAGATCAATATGGC.

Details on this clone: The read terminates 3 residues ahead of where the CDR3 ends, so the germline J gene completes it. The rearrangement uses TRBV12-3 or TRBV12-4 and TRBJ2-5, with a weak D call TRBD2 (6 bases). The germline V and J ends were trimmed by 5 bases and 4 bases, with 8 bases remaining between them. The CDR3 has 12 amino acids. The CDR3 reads CASSPGGETQYF. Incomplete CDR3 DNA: TGTGCCAGCAGTCCCGGGGGAGAGACC.

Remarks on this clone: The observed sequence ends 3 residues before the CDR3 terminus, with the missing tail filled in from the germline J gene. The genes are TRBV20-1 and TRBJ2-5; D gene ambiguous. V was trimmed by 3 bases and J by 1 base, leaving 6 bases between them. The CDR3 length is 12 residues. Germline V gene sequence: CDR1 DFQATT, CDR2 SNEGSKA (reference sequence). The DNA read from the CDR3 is TGCAGTGCTAGTATTTCCCAAGAGACC. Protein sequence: CSASISQET. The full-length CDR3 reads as CSASISQETQYF.

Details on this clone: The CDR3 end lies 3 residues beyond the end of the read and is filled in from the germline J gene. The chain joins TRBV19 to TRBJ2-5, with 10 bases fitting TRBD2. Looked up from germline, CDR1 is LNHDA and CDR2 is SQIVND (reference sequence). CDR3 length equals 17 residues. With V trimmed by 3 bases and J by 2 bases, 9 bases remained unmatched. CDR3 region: CASSMPSSGGDQETQYF. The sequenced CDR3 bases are TGTGCCAGTAGTATGCCCTCTAGCGGGGGCGATCAAGAGACC.